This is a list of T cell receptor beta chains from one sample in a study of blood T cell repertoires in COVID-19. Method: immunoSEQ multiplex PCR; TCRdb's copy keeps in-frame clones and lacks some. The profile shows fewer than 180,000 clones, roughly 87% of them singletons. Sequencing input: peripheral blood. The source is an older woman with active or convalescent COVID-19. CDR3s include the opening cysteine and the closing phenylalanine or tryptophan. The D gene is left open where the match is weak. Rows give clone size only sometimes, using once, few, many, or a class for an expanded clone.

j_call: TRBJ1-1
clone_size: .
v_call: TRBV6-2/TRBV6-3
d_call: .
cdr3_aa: CASSPVRGWNTEAFF
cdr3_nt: TGTGCCAGCAGCCCAGTGCGGGGTTGGAACACTGAAGCTTTCTTT

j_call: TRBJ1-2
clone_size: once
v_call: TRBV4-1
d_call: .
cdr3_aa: CASSQTRGGYTF
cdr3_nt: TGCGCCAGCAGCCAAACCAGGGGCGGCTACACCTTC

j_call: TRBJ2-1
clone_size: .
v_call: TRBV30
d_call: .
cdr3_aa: CAWSVRGEQFF
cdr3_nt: TGTGCCTGGAGTGTTAGGGGTGAGCAGTTCTTC

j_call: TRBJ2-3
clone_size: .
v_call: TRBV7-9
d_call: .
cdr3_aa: CASSASGRTDTQYF
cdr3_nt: TGTGCCAGCAGCGCCTCGGGTCGCACAGATACGCAGTATTTT

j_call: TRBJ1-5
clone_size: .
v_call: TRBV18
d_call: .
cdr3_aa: CASSPDQGVAQPQHF
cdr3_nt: TGTGCCAGCTCACCCGATCAAGGGGTGGCTCAGCCCCAGCATTTT

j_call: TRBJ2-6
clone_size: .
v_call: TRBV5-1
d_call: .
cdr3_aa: CASSWSQGGANVLTF
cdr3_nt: TGCGCCAGCAGCTGGTCCCAGGGTGGGGCCAACGTCCTGACTTTC

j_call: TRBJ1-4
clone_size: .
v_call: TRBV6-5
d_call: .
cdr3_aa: CASSSGGATNEKLFF
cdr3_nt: TGTGCCAGCAGTTCCGGCGGAGCAACTAATGAAAAACTGTTTTTT

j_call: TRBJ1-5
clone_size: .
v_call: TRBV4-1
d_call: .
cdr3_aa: CASSQDRVGNQPQHF
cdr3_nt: TGCGCCAGCAGCCAAGACAGGGTGGGCAATCAGCCCCAGCATTTT

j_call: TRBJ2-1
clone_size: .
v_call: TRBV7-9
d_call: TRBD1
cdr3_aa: CASSPGQGPDEQFF
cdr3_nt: TGTGCCAGCAGCCCGGGACAGGGTCCAGATGAGCAGTTCTTC

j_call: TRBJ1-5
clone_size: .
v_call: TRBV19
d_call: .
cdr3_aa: CASSIVADSNQPQHF
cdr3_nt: TGTGCCAGTAGTATAGTGGCAGATAGCAATCAGCCCCAGCATTTT

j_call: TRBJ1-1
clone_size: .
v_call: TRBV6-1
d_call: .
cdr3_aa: CASSDTGSTEAFF
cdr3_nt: TGTGCCAGCAGTGATACAGGGAGCACTGAAGCTTTCTTT

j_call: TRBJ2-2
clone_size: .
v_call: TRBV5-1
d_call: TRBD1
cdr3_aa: CASSVGQGGSNTGELFF
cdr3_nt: TGCGCCAGCAGCGTAGGACAGGGGGGCTCGAACACCGGGGAGCTGTTTTTT

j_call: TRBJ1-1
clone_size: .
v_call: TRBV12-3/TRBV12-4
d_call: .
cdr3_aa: CASSRGYIAFF
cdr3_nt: TGTGCCAGCAGTCGAGGATATATCGCTTTCTTT

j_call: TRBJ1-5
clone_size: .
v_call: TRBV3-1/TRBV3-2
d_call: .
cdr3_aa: CASSQEGAWQPQHF
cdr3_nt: TGTGCCAGCAGCCAAGAGGGGGCATGGCAGCCCCAGCATTTT

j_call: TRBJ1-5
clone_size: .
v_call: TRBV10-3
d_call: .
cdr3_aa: CAISSDGGAQPQHF
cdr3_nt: TGTGCCATCAGCTCCGACGGCGGTGCTCAGCCCCAGCATTTT

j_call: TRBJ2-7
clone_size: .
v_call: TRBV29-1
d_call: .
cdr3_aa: CSVVSGLEQYF
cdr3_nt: TGCAGCGTTGTAAGTGGGCTAGAGCAGTACTTC

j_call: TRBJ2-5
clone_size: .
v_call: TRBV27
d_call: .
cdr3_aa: CASSLGDFQETQYF
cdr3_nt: TGTGCCAGCAGTCTAGGGGACTTTCAAGAGACCCAGTACTTC

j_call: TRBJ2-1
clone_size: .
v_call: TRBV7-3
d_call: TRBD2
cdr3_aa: CASSPEPGLAGGNEQFF
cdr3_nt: TGTGCCAGCAGCCCAGAGCCGGGACTAGCGGGGGGCAATGAGCAGTTCTTC

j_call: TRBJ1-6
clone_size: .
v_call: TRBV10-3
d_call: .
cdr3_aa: CAITSSYNSPLHF
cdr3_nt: TGTGCCATCACTAGCTCCTATAATTCACCCCTCCACTTT

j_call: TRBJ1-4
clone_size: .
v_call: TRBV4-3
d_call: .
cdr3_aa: CASSPQGDGRVKLFF
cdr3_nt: TGCGCCAGCAGCCCGCAGGGCGATGGGCGTGTAAAACTGTTTTTT

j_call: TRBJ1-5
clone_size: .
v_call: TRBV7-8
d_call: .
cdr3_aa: CASSLASISTDSNQPQHF
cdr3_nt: TGTGCCAGCAGCTTGGCTTCCATATCAACCGATAGCAATCAGCCCCAGCATTTT

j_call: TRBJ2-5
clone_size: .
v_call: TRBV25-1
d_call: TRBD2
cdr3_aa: CASRDLAGSQETQYF
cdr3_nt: TGTGCCAGCAGGGACCTAGCGGGATCGCAAGAGACCCAGTACTTC

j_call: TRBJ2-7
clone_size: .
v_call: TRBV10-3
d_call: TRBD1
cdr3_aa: CATAQGNEQYF
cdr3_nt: TGTGCCACCGCACAGGGGAACGAGCAGTACTTC

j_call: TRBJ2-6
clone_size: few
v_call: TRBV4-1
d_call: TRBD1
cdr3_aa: CASRQGAGSGANVLTF
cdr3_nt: TGCGCCAGTCGGCAGGGGGCGGGATCTGGGGCCAACGTCCTGACTTTC

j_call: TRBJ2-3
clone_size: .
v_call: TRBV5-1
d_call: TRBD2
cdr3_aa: CASSLGTSGGRVYDTQYF
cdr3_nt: TGCGCCAGCAGCTTGGGGACTAGCGGGGGGAGAGTTTATGATACGCAGTATTTT

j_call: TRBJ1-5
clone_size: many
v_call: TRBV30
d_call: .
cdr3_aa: CAWSVAGNQPQHF
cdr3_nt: TGTGCCTGGAGTGTGGCGGGCAATCAGCCCCAGCATTTT

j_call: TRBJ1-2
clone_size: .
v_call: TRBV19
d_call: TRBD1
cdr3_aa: CASSSRQGVNGYTF
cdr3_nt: TGTGCCAGTAGTTCAAGACAGGGGGTAAATGGCTACACCTTC

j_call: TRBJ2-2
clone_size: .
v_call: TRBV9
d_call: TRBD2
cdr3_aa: CASSPRLAGGHAGAGELFF
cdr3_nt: TGTGCCAGCAGCCCAAGACTTGCGGGGGGCCACGCGGGGGCCGGGGAGCTGTTTTTT

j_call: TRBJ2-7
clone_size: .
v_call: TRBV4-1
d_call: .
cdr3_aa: CASSQNQGATYEQYF
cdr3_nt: TGCGCCAGCAGCCAGAACCAGGGCGCGACGTACGAGCAGTACTTC

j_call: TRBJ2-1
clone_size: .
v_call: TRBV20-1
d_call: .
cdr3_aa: CSAASGTEQFF
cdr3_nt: TGCAGTGCTGCTTCGGGTACGGAGCAGTTCTTC

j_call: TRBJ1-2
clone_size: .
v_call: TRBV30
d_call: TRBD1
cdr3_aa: CAWKGTGYGYTF
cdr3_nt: TGTGCCTGGAAAGGGACAGGGTATGGCTACACCTTC

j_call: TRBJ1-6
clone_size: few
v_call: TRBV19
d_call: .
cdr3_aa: CASRTPPNSPLHF
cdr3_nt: TGTGCCAGTAGGACACCACCCAATTCACCCCTCCACTTT

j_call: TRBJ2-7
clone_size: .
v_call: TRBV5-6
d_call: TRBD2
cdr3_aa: CASSPVGSGFSYEQYF
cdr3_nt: TGTGCCAGCAGTCCGGTCGGTAGCGGGTTTTCCTACGAGCAGTACTTC

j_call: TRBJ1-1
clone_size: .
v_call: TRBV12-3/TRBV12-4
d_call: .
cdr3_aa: CASSSLFSEAFF
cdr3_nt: TGTGCCAGCAGTTCCCTTTTCAGTGAAGCTTTCTTT

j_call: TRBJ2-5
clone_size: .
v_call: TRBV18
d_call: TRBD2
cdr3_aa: CASSPGTSETQYF
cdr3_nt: TGTGCCAGCTCTCCCGGGACTAGCGAGACCCAGTACTTC

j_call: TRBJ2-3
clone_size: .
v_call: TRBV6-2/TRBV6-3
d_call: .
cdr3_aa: CASSSPRFSVDTQYF
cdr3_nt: TGTGCCAGCAGCTCCCCACGGTTTAGCGTCGATACGCAGTATTTT

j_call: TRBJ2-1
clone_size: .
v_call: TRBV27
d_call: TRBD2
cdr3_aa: CASSLSSYGGALHEQFF
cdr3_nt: TGTGCCAGCAGTTTATCGAGTTACGGGGGGGCTTTGCATGAGCAGTTCTTC

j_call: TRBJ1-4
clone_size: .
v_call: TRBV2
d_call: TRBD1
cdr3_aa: CASSVGGTEGEKLFF
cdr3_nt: TGTGCCAGCAGTGTAGGGGGGACAGAGGGTGAAAAACTGTTTTTT

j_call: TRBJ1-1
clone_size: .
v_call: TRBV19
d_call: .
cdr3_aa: CASRHRDTEAFF
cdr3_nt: TGTGCCAGTAGACACAGGGACACTGAAGCTTTCTTT

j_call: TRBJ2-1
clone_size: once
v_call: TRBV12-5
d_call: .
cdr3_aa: CASGREGAHNEQFF
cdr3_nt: TGTGCTAGTGGTCGGGAGGGGGCCCACAATGAGCAGTTCTTC

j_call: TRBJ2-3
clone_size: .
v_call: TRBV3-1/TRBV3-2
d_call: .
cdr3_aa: CASSLRVLTDTQYF
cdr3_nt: TGTGCCAGCAGCCTCCGAGTTCTCACAGATACGCAGTATTTT

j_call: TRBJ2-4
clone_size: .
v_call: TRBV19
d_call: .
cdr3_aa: CASRKGLLTYF
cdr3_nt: TGTGCCAGTAGGAAGGGACTGTTGACATACTTC

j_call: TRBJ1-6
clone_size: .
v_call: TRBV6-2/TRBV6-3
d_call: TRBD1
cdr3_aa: CASSSTGQGVSPLHF
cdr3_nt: TGTGCCAGCAGTTCTACAGGGCAGGGGGTGTCACCCCTCCACTTT

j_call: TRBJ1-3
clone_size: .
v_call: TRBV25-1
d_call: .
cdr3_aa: CASTHAGTGNTIYF
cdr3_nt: TGTGCCAGCACACACGCAGGGACTGGAAACACCATATATTTT

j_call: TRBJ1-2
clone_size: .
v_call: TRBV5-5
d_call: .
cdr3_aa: CASSSSGVESHGYTF
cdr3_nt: TGTGCCAGCAGCTCGTCAGGGGTCGAGAGCCATGGCTACACCTTC

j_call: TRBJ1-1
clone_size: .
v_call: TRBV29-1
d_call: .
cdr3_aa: CSVEEGGWTEAFF
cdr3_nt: TGCAGCGTTGAAGAAGGGGGTTGGACTGAAGCTTTCTTT

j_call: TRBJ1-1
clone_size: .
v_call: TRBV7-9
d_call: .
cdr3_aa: CAGRPEGSRAEAFF
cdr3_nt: TGTGCCGGCCGTCCGGAGGGTTCGAGGGCTGAAGCTTTCTTT

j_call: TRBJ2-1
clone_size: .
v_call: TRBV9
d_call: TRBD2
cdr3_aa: CASSVLGTSGHNEQFF
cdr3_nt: TGTGCCAGCAGCGTACTGGGGACTAGCGGACACAATGAGCAGTTCTTC

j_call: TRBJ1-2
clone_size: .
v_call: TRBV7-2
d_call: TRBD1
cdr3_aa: CASSLGQANYGYTF
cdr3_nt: TGTGCCAGCAGCTTGGGACAGGCGAACTATGGCTACACCTTC